This T cell receptor beta chain was captured by sequencing in a study of blood T cell repertoires in COVID-19 (TCRdb year 2020). Concerning the study at large: The collaborator samples originated in the United States, Italy and Spain and spanned the acute and convalescent phases of COVID-19. The repertoires were made available in a free public database intended to serve as a resource for research on the immune response to SARS-CoV-2. The samples were drawn from two sources: the first 160 participants of the ongoing ImmuneRACE study, and 1,254 subjects contributed by 6 global collaborators. The prospective study material was composed of cDNA or gDNA derived from T cells, B-cell-depleted T cells, or PBMCs. Where available, HLA class I and class II types were taken from metadata supplied by the sample provider and were not determined by assay-based typing. Subjects who had been exposed to COVID-19, were actively infected with it, or had recovered from it provided the deeply sampled blood TCRbeta repertoires that made up the dataset. Nearly every sample came with metadata listing a de-identified subject ID, COVID-19 status, age in years and sex. Findings and caveats that apply to the study as a whole: The quantity of clinical and demographic metadata differed by source and by participant and was supplied without curation.

From cysteine to phenylalanine, the CDR3 is 14 amino acids long. Only CDR3 DNA remains: 42 bases, in frame from the first base. The CDR1 and CDR2 encoded by the germline V gene are MNHGY and SAAAGT. V is clipped by 6 bases and J by 0 bases, and the sequence between their germline boundaries is 9 bases long. TCRbeta CDR3 regions were amplified from genomic DNA by means of the immunoSEQ Assay, a bias-controlled multiplex PCR. Processing in the source paper ran as follows. Within the assay, amplification of reference gene primers was used to estimate how many nucleated cells each sample contained. Sequence reads were collapsed and filtered to measure the absolute abundance of every unique TCRbeta CDR3 rearrangement. For each sample, productive Simpson clonality was calculated as the square root of Simpson's diversity index across productive rearrangements. TCRdb took over this immuneACCESS table, retaining in-frame rearrangements with V and J assigned. Such tables are incomplete; in checked studies, under half of the missing clones stem from an unresolved V gene, and the remainder is unexplained. For V, J and clone size, that table is used; D and trimming come from the DNA. In all, the sample holds about 61,000 clones, and approximately 80% of those were seen once. Roughly 22% of the sample lies in the top ten.

Each collaborating institution followed its own protocols to collect whole blood in K2EDTA tubes. For TCRbeta analysis, collaborators shipped samples as frozen whole blood, isolated PBMCs, or DNA extracted from either of those sample types. Regarding this clone: This receptor's antigen is unknown. Base qualities were left out, and no much larger clone turns up one base away.

Sequenced sample: peripheral blood. The TCR was taken from an elderly man with active or convalescent COVID-19. This sequence uses TRBV6-8 and TRBJ1-3, with the identity of the D gene unclear. The bases are TGTGCCAGCAGGCACAGAAGCTCTGGAAACACCATATATTTT. Translated, it reads CASRHRSSGNTIYF.